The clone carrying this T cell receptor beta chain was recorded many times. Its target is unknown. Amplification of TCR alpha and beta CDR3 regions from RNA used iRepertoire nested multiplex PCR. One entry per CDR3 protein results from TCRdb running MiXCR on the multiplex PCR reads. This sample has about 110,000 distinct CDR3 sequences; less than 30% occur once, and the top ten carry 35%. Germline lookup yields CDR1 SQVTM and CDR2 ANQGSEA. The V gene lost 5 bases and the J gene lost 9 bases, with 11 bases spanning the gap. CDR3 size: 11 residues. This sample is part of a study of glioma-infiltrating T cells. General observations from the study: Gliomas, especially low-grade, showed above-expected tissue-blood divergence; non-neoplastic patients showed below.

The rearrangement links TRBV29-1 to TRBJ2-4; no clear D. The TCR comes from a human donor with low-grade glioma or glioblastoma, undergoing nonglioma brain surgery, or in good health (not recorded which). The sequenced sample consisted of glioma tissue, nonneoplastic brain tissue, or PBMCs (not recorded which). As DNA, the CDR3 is TGCAGCGTTCGGCAGCAAGGCATTCAGTACTTC. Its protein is CSVRQQGIQYF.